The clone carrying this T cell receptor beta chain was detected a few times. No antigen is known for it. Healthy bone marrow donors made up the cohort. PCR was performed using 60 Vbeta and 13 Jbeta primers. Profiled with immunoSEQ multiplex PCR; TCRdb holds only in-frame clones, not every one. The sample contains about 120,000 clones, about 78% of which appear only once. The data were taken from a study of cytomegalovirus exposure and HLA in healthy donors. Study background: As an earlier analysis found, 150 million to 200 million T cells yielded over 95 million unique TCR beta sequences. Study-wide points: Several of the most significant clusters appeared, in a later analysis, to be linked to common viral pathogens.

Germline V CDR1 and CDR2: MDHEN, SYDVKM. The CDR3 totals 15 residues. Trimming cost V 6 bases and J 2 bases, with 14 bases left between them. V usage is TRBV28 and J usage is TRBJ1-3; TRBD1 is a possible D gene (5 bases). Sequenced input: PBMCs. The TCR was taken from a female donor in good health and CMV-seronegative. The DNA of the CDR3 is TGTGCCAGCAGCGGCCCCAGGGTTACTGGAAACACCATATATTTT. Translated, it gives CASSGPRVTGNTIYF.